The entry below describes one T cell receptor beta chain. The antigen this receptor binds is unknown. No base quality information exists; no much larger clone differs at one position. The data are from a study of control samples from healthy donors and cancer patients (TCRdb year 2020). Spanning cysteine to phenylalanine, the CDR3 consists of 13 amino acids. The sequence is cut down to CDR3 DNA, 39 bases in frame from base 1. V is trimmed back by 6 bases and J by 4 bases, and the junction contains 1 base that no gene match accounts for. CDR1 SGHNT and CDR2 YYREEE are derived from the germline V gene (reference sequence). Library method: the immunoSEQ multiplex PCR assay. In its TCRdb copy, this immuneACCESS table keeps in-frame sequences only and misses some clones. Where compared with another copy, unresolved V genes explain less than half of these, and the others have no known cause. This sample holds about 130,000 clones; around nine tenths were observed only once. Jointly, the top ten make up around 5.8% of the sample.

The specimen was blood. The rearrangement combines TRBV5-4 with TRBJ2-7, and TRBD2 matches 13 of the central bases. This receptor was taken from a man aged 18 to 30 in good health. The nucleotide sequence reads as follows: TGTGCCAGCAAACTAGCGGGGGGGTACGAGCAGTACTTC. This yields the protein CASKLAGGYEQYF.